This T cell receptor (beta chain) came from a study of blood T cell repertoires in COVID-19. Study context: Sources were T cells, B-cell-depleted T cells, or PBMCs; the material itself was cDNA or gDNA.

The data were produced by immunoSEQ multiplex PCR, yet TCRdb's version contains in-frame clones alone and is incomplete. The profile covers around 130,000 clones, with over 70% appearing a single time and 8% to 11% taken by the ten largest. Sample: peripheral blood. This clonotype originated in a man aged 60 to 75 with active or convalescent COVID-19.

CDR3 sequence reads: CASSQGGLDGYTF. The CDR3 bases are TGCGCCAGCAGCCAAGGAGGGTTGGATGGCTACACCTTC. The chain combines TRBV4-1 with TRBJ1-2; unclear D gene. Trimming took 1 base from V and 6 from J, leaving 9 bases between them. CDR1 is MGHRA, CDR2 YSYEKL, per germline. CDR3 length: 13 amino acids.